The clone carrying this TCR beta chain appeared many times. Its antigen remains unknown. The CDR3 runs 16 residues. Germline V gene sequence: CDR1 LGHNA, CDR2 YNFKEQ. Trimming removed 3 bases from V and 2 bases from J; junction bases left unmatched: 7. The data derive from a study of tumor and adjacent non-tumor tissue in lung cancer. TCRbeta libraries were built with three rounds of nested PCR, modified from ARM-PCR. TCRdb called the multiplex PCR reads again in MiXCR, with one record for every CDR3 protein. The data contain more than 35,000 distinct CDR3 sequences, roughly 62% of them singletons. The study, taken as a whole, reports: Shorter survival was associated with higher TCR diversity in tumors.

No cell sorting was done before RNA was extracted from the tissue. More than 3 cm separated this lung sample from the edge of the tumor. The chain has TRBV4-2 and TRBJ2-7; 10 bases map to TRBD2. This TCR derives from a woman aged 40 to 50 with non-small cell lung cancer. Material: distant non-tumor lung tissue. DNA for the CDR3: TGTGCCAGCAGCCAGGGGTCTAGCGGGGGAGCCTACGAGCAGTACTTC. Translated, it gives CASSQGSSGGAYEQYF.